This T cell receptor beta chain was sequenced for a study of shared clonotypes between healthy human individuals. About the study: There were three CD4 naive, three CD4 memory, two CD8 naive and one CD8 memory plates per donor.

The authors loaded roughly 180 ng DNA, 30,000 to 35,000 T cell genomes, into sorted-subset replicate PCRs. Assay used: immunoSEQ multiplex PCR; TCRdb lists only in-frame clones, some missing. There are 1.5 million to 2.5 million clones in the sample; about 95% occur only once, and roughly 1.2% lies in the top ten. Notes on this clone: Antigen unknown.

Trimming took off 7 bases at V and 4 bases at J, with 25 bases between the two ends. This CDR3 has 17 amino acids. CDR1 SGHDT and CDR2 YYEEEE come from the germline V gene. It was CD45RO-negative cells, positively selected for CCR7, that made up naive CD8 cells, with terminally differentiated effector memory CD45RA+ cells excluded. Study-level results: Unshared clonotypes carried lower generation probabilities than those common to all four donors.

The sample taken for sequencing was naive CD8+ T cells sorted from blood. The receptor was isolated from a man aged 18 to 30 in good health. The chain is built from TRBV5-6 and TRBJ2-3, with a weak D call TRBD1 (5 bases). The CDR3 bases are TGTGCCAGCGAGCCCTTTCCACCGGGCCTCAGGGCAGATACGCAGTATTTT. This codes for CASEPFPPGLRADTQYF.